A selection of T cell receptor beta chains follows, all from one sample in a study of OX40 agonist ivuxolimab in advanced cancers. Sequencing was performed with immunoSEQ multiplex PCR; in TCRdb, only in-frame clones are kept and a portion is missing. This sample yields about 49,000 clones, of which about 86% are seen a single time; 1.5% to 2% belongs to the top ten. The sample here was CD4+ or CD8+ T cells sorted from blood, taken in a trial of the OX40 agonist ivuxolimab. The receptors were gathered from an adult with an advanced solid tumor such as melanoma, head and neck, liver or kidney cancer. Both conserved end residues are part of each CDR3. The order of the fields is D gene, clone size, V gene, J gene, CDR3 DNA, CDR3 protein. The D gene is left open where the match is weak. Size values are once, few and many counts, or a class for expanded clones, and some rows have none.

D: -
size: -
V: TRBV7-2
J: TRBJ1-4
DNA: TGTGCCAGCAGCTTGGTGGGGGGGATAAAGGAAAAACTGTTTTTT
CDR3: CASSLVGGIKEKLFF

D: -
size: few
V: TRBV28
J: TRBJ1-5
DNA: TGTGCCAGCATTTCCGGCTTGGGGCAGCCCCAGCATTTT
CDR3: CASISGLGQPQHF

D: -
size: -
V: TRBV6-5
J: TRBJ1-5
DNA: TGTGCCAGCAGTGAAAGTAGCGGGATGCAGCCCCAGCATTTT
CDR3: CASSESSGMQPQHF

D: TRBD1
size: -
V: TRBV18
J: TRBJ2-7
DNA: TGTGCCAGCTCACCGAGCCGGGACAGGGCTCCCGAGCAGTACTTC
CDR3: CASSPSRDRAPEQYF

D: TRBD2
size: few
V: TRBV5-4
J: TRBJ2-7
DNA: TGTGCCAGCAGTGCGGGACTAGGGTACGAGCAGTACTTC
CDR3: CASSAGLGYEQYF

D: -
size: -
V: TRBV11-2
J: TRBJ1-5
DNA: TGTGCCAGCAGCGTCGGCGTGGGGGCGGGGGATAGCAATCAGCCCCAGCATTTT
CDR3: CASSVGVGAGDSNQPQHF

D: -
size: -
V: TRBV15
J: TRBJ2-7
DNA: TGTGCCACCAGCAGAGGTGGCCGGTGGGGTTACGAGCAGTACTTC
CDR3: CATSRGGRWGYEQYF

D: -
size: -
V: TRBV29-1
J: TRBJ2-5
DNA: TGCAGCCTCCGGGGGGCAGGGGGAGAGACCCAGTACTTC
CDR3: CSLRGAGGETQYF

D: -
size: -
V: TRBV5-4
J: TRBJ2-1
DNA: TGTGCCAGCAGCCCCGCCGGTTGGAGAAGCTCCTACAATGAGCAGTTCTTC
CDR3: CASSPAGWRSSYNEQFF

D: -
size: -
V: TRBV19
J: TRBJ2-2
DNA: TGTGCCACCGCAAGTCGGAACACCGGGGAGCTGTTTTTT
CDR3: CATASRNTGELFF

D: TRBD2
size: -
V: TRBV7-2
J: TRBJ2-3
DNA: TGTGCCAGCAGCCCCGGGACTAGCCGAGATACGCAGTATTTT
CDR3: CASSPGTSRDTQYF

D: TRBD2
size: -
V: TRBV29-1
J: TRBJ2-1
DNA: TGCAGCGTTGAAGGAGGTCTAGCGGGCTTCATCTCCTACAATGAGCAGTTCTTC
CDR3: CSVEGGLAGFISYNEQFF

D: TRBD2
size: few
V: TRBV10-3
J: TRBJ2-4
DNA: TGTGCCATCAGTGAGGGCGGGAGTGAGGCCAAAAACATTCAGTACTTC
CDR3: CAISEGGSEAKNIQYF

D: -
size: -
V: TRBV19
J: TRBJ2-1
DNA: TGTGCCAGTAGTTTCCGACCCCGGACTGAGCAGTTCTTC
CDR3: CASSFRPRTEQFF

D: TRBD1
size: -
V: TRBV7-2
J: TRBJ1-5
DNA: TGTGCCAGCAGCCTAGGACAGGGGGGTCAGCCCCAGCATTTT
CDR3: CASSLGQGGQPQHF

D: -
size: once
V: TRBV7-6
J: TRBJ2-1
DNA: TGTGCCAGCCAGGTGGCCCCTGTGGACTACAATGAGCAGTTCTTC
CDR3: CASQVAPVDYNEQFF

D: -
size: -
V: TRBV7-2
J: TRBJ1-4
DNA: TGTGCCAGCAGCTTAGACAGCTCAGAACTGTTTTTT
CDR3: CASSLDSSELFF

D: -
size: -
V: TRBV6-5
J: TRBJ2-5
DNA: TGTGCCAGCAACCGGAGAGGGGAGACAGAGACCCAGTACTTC
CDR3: CASNRRGETETQYF

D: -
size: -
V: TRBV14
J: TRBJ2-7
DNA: TGTGCCAGCAGCCCAGGGGGGTACGAGCAGTACTTC
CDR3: CASSPGGYEQYF

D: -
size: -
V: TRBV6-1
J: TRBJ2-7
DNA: TGTGCCAGCAGAGGACAGTCCTCCTACGAGCAGTACTTC
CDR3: CASRGQSSYEQYF

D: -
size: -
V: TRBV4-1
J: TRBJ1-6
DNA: TGCGCCAGCAGCCAAGGAATAGGCAGTAATTCACCCCTCCACTTT
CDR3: CASSQGIGSNSPLHF

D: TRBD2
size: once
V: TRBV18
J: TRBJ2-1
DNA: TGTGCCAGCTCACGAAGCGGGGTGGGAGACAATGAGCAGTTCTTC
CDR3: CASSRSGVGDNEQFF

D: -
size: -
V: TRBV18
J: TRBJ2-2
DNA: TGTGCCAGCTCACCCCCGGAGGGGACCGGGGAGCTGTTTTTT
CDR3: CASSPPEGTGELFF

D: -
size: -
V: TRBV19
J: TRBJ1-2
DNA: TGTGCCAGTAGTATAGATCCAGGACCCTCGAGGGATGGCTACACCTTC
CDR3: CASSIDPGPSRDGYTF

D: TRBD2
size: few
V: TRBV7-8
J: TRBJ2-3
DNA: TGTGCCAGCAGCTTAAGGATATTTGGTGGGCGGGAGGGCACAGATACGCAGTATTTT
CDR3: CASSLRIFGGREGTDTQYF

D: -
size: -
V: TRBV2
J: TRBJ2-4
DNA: TGTGCCAGCAGCCGTGAGTTCGTCAAAAACATTCAGTACTTC
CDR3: CASSREFVKNIQYF

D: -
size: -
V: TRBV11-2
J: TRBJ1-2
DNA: TGTGCCAGCAGCCACGGGGGGTCCTTCTACACCTTC
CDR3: CASSHGGSFYTF

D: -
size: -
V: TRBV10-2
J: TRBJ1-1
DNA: TGCGCCAGCAGTGACCCGGGGGAGTTCCGAAGGCCTGAAGCTTTCTTT
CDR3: CASSDPGEFRRPEAFF

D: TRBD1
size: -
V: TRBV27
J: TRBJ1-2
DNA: TGTGCCAGCAGTTCCCGAGTAGGACAGGTCAAGTTATGGGGCTACACCTTC
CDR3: CASSSRVGQVKLWGYTF

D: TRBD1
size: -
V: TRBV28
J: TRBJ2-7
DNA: TGTGCCAGCAGTTCCTCGGAAGACAGGGGCACCTACGAGCAGTACTTC
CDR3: CASSSSEDRGTYEQYF

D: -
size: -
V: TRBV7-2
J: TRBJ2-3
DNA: TGTGCCAGCAGCTCACTGCCGGGGAGCACAGATACGCAGTATTTT
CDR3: CASSSLPGSTDTQYF

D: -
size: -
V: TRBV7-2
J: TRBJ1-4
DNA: TGTGCCAGCAGCTTATATATGGGAAGATTGTTTTTT
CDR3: CASSLYMGRLFF

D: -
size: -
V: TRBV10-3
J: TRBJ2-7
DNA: TGTGCCATCAGTGAGGGGGGGACCTACGAGCAGTACTTC
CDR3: CAISEGGTYEQYF

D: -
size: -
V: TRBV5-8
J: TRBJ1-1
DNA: TGTGCCAGCAGGCCGGGGTTGAACACTGAAGCTTTCTTT
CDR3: CASRPGLNTEAFF

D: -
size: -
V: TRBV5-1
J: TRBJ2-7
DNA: TGCGCCAGCAACGTGGACAGTAAATCCTACGAGCAGTACTTC
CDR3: CASNVDSKSYEQYF

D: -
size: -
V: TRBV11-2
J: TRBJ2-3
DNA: TGTGCCAGCAGCTTAGATAGGGAGGGGGCCCGGGATACGCAGTATTTT
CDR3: CASSLDREGARDTQYF

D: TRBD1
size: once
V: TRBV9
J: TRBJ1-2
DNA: TGTGCCAGCAGCGTGGGGATCGACAGGGCCTATGGCTACACCTTC
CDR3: CASSVGIDRAYGYTF

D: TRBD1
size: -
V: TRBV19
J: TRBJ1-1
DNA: TGTGCCGGTAGTATTGACAGGGGAGAGGACACTGAAGCTTTCTTT
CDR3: CAGSIDRGEDTEAFF

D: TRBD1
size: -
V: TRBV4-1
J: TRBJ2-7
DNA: TGCGCCAGCAGCCAAGATAAACGGACAGGGTACGGCGAGCAGTACTTC
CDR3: CASSQDKRTGYGEQYF

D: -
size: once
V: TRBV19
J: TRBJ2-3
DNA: TGTGCCAGTAGTCTCGGCCAGGGTGGCACAGATACGCAGTATTTT
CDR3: CASSLGQGGTDTQYF